This entry concerns a single TCR beta chain. Its antigen is unknown. The cohort was made up of under 800 healthy bone marrow donors. All cohort members were sampled while nominally healthy, although unrecorded immune exposures were likely present. The donor was CMV seronegative and was included in the group of around 320 seronegative cohort members. A peripheral blood sample was collected from each donor, and TCR beta sequencing was performed on peripheral blood mononuclear cells. Genomic DNA extraction from the blood cell samples was performed with the Qiagen DNeasy Blood Extraction Kit. This sample stems from a study of cytomegalovirus exposure and HLA in healthy donors (dated by TCRdb to 2017 to 2019). For context, the study as a whole: In an earlier analysis of several hundred of the donors, 276 Gb of sequence data and 95 million to 130 million unique TCR beta sequences from 180 million or so T cells were reported. An early release covering some 640 HLA-typed donors comprised approximately 290 gigabases of sequencing data and tens of millions of unique TCR sequences. The genetic ancestry cluster associated with self-reported Caucasian donors included roughly four fifths of the roughly 360 genotyped donors. The study was designed to test whether signatures of past pathogen exposure could be identified by cataloging public T cell receptors. The study used immunosequencing to profile the T cell repertoires of 600 to 850 subjects and linked those repertoires to cytomegalovirus serostatus. A separate validation cohort of roughly 120 different subjects was used in addition to the roughly 640-subject first cohort. To predict cytomegalovirus infection status, the study combined high-throughput TCR immunosequencing, statistical association of individual TCRs with disease status, and machine learning. A later analysis re-examined previously published TCR beta repertoires from more than 600 donors and added high-resolution HLA genotyping to investigate patterns of TCR occurrence. The later analysis used no new phenotypic data to find candidate immune exposures, relying instead on TCR beta sequences and their occurrence across donors. An earlier analysis of 587 of the donors used high-throughput TCR beta sequencing to judge whether each TCR beta V gene segment behaved as functional or pseudogenic. Donor age, sex, ethnicity and CMV serostatus were compiled together with the repertoire data. A later genetic analysis took genome-wide SNP genotypes for about 65% of the 666 donors and used that subset as a discovery cohort. Every discovery cohort repertoire had been produced on one sequencing platform. Both class I and class II loci were covered by HLA typing, at four-digit resolution. The number of donors typed differed by locus, with about 620-630 for A, B, C, DRB1 and DQB1, roughly 520 for DQA1, about 610 for DPA1, and over 400 for DPB1. Four to six DR-DQ haplotypes were handled as single units for association and clustering because linkage in the cohort was strong. On average, roughly 200,000 unique TCR beta nucleotide sequences were sequenced per donor among more than 350 genotyped donors of the cohort, with roughly 20% of those sequences being non-productive.

Libraries were constructed by the immunoSEQ multiplex PCR assay. The multiplex PCR relied on a mix of 60 forward primers for TCR Vbeta segments and 13 reverse primers for TCR Jbeta segments. The CDR3 region of rearranged TCR beta genes was amplified from genomic DNA by a multiplex PCR assay. Amplified TCR beta libraries were sequenced as 87-base-pair reads on the Illumina HiSeq System. The study's processing was this. In a later analysis, some 80 million unique TCR beta chains were counted across the 500 to 850 repertoires, and roughly 9.9 million of these chains were shared by at least two donors. Raw reads were error-corrected and collapsed into unique sequences with a nearest-neighbor algorithm that merged closely related sequences to remove PCR and sequencing errors. To assign V, D and J gene segments, CDR3 sequences were aligned to IMGT reference sequences. For a sequence to be retained, a match of at least six nucleotides to both a V gene segment and a J gene segment was required. A rearrangement counted as productive if the CDR3 had no stop codons and remained in frame with V and J, and every other rearrangement counted as non-productive. Following IMGT convention, CDR3 was defined as the stretch from the second conserved V-encoded cysteine to the conserved J-encoded phenylalanine. In an earlier analysis of some 550 of the donors, sequences lacking an unambiguous match to a single V gene segment were excluded. An earlier analysis of a few hundred of the donors called V segments functional above 56.7% productive rearrangements and segregating when the between-donor standard deviation exceeded 5%. A statistical classification framework was built for diagnosing cytomegalovirus status from the catalog of TCR beta chain sequences. In a later analysis, TCR nucleotide sequences were compared against IMGT/GENE-DB human TR gene sequences so that V and J genes could be assigned. Using the TCRdist pipeline, a later analysis assigned CDR3 sequences along with most-parsimonious VDJ recombination scenarios. In a later analysis, each TCR beta chain was defined by its CDR3 amino acid sequence together with its V-gene family, and reads without a unique V-gene family were excluded. To address suspected cross-contamination and a sequencing artifact, a later analysis removed 450 to 700 highly shared, low-generation-probability nucleotide sequences. A later analysis calculated a clonal expansion index for each public chain from normalized within-repertoire ranks of inferred template counts. A later analysis computed generation probabilities with a VDJ recombination model fitted to out-of-frame rearrangements, and checked the results against IGoR. A later analysis scored TCR-TCR, TCR-HLA and TCR-CMV co-occurrence with hypergeometric tests, applying a repertoire-size bias correction to TCR pairs. To estimate false discovery rates, a later analysis permuted the HLA or CMV assignments 20 times. A later analysis grouped co-occurring TCRs with DBSCAN, adding TCRdist sequence similarity when clustering within HLA-allele-positive subsets. For co-occurrence clustering, repertoires with fewer than 30,000 or more than 120,000 public chains were excluded, along with about five repertoires with anomalous nucleotide sharing. Not all clones reach the TCRdb copy of this immuneACCESS table, which keeps in-frame sequences only. Checked studies attribute under half of the gap to unresolved V genes and leave the rest unexplained. V, J and clone size reflect that table, while D and trimming were determined from the DNA. The sample's records list roughly 75,000 clones. The top ten hold approximately 5.4% of the sample.

The full study reports these points: A further reported finding was that TCR beta sequences accurately predicted the HLA-A and HLA-B alleles for most subjects in the first cohort. Assigning TCR associations to individual alleles was difficult when HLA alleles, especially DR and DQ, strongly co-occurred. The sequencing pipeline was judged likely to have produced a cluster of highly shared sequence variants as a technical artifact. Because HLA typing was missing for some donors at each locus, association tests included only the typed subset. At a false discovery rate of 0.05, a later analysis linked under 20,000 TCR beta sequences to specific HLA alleles. The only immune exposure information available for the cohort was CMV serostatus. In a later analysis, HLA-associated TCR beta chains were found to be more clonally expanded and to have lower generation probabilities than equally common non-associated chains. Several of the top co-occurrence clusters appeared to be linked to parvovirus B19, influenza, CMV and Epstein-Barr virus, according to a later analysis. A later genetic analysis reported fewer N-insertions in productive TCRs among donors in an Asian-associated ancestry cluster than the approximately 670-donor mean. Because counts were too low, roughly 18 rarely observed V segments, including chromosome 9 orphons, were left out of the earlier analysis of 587 of the donors. In vitro tests confirmed that a few of the cytomegalovirus-associated TCR beta chains recognize cytomegalovirus antigens. According to a later analysis, TCR association rates differed among HLA loci, with DRB1 alleles showing the most associated TCRs and HLA-C alleles showing the fewest. This cohort had only TCR beta chains sequenced, and the lack of alpha or paired-chain data limited which features could be detected. Roughly uniform sequencing depth across donors was assumed in presence/absence analyses, although this assumption may not hold. Most TCR sequences were observed very rarely across donors, whereas some public TCRs were present in many individuals. In a later analysis, most CMV-associated TCR beta chains were found to appear HLA-restricted, with HLA associations seemingly driven largely by CMV exposure. In a later genetic analysis, a missense DCLRE1C variant was associated with V-gene and J-gene trimming of TCR beta chains, and the association was replicated in an independent cohort. Correlated functional status among segregating V segments might reflect linkage disequilibrium, but an unknown experimental factor could not be ruled out. The classifier was reported to diagnose cytomegalovirus status with high specificity and sensitivity in both the original cohort and the validation cohort. The study listed approximately 150 TCR beta chains as associated with cytomegalovirus. In an earlier analysis of some 550 of the donors, most TCR beta V segments were observed in productive rearrangements about 87% or about 30% of the time, broadly matching IMGT annotations. The authors suggested that the approach could potentially be generalized to other disease states and immunological phenotypes.

The source material was PBMCs. This sequence was found in a middle-aged man in good health and CMV-seronegative.

The CDR3 here reads CASSLDRNYGYTF. In nucleotides, the sequence is TGTGCCAGCAGCTTGGACAGGAACTATGGCTACACCTTC. The sequence is built from TRBV5-4 and TRBJ1-2, and TRBD1 may be the D gene, going by 5 matching bases. The trim is 0 bases for V and 2 bases for J, with a gap of 5 bases between the germline ends. CDR1 and CDR2 were assigned from the germline V gene (reference sequence) as SGHNT and YYREEE. Reading from cysteine to phenylalanine, the CDR3 counts 13 amino acids. Just CDR3 DNA is preserved here, 39 bases in frame from base 1.